This T cell receptor (beta chain) derives from a study of PD-1 blockade in mismatch repair-deficient tumors. Study background: Patients had 11 to 13 mismatch repair-deficient cancer types and were previously treated and progressing. Study results and caveats: After pembrolizumab, tumor-resident clones rose rapidly, then generally contracted before radiologic responses.

Three pembrolizumab responders had their TCRs sequenced. Generated by immunoSEQ multiplex PCR, the TCRdb table keeps only in-frame clones and is missing some. The sample lists about 110,000 clones; approximately 80% were seen once. The germline V gene has CDR1 SQVTM and CDR2 ANQGSEA. This CDR3 has 16 amino acids. J gave up 2 bases and V 1 base, and 7 bases lay outside the gene matches. On this clone: Its cognate antigen is unknown.

The sequencing used peripheral blood, collected more than 58 weeks after starting pembrolizumab. The chain has TRBV29-1 and TRBJ2-3; the match to TRBD2 covers 9 bases. The sequence was obtained from an adult with mismatch repair-deficient cancer. In nucleotides, the CDR3 is TGCAGCGTTGAAGGACTAGCGGAAGTTACCACAGATACGCAGTATTTT. Amino acid sequence: CSVEGLAEVTTDTQYF.